This T cell receptor beta chain was sequenced during a study of cytomegalovirus exposure and HLA in healthy donors (dated by TCRdb to about 2017). Turning to the overall study: According to an earlier analysis of a few hundred of the donors, about 179 million T cells yielded 90 million to 140 million unique TCR beta sequences and roughly 280 Gb of sequence data. A few DR-DQ haplotypes were handled as single units for association and clustering because linkage in the cohort was strong. The study aimed to test whether signatures of past pathogen exposure could be identified by cataloging public T cell receptors. In a later genetic analysis, genome-wide SNP genotypes for about 60% of the 666 donors were used, and that subset was treated as a discovery cohort. On average, about 200,000 unique TCR beta nucleotide sequences were sequenced per donor among fewer than 500 genotyped donors of the cohort, with around 19% of those sequences being non-productive. The study profiled the T cell repertoires of more than 500 subjects by immunosequencing and related them to cytomegalovirus serostatus. To predict cytomegalovirus infection status, the study brought together high-throughput TCR immunosequencing, statistical association of individual TCRs with disease status, and machine learning. Donor age, sex, ethnicity and CMV serostatus were collected together with the repertoire data. Every discovery cohort repertoire had been produced on one sequencing platform. Among the roughly 390 genotyped donors, about 85% belonged to the genetic ancestry cluster associated with self-reported Caucasian donors. In a later analysis, previously published TCR beta repertoires from several hundred donors were re-analyzed and high-resolution HLA genotyping was added so that TCR occurrence patterns could be studied. In the later analysis, no new phenotypic data were used to find candidate immune exposures; instead, reliance was placed on TCR beta sequences and their occurrence across donors. Besides the first cohort of 550 to 750 subjects, a separate validation cohort made up of roughly 130 different subjects was used. An early release that covered roughly 600 HLA-typed donors contained approximately 300 gigabases of sequencing data and tens of millions of unique TCR sequences. To decide whether each TCR beta V gene segment behaved as functional or pseudogenic, an earlier analysis of over 500 of the donors relied on high-throughput TCR beta sequencing. Typing coverage varied by locus: roughly 629-640 donors for A, B, C, DRB1 and DQB1; roughly 520 for DQA1; over 600 for DPA1; under 490 for DPB1. HLA typing covered class I and class II loci at four-digit resolution.

Libraries were built with the immunoSEQ multiplex PCR assay. For the multiplex PCR, a mixture combining 60 forward primers for TCR Vbeta segments and 13 reverse primers for TCR Jbeta segments was used. The CDR3 region of rearranged TCR beta genes was amplified from genomic DNA with a multiplex PCR assay. Amplified TCR beta libraries were sequenced as 87-base-pair reads on the Illumina HiSeq System. The source study handled its data this way. In a later analysis, about 80 million unique TCR beta chains were counted across the 500 to 850 repertoires, and roughly 10 million of these chains were shared by at least two donors. A nearest-neighbor algorithm error-corrected the raw reads and collapsed the reads into unique sequences, merging closely related sequences to remove PCR and sequencing errors. Alignment of CDR3 sequences to IMGT reference sequences was used to assign V, D and J gene segments. Each retained sequence needed at least a six-nucleotide match to both a V gene segment and a J gene segment. Rearrangements were called productive when the CDR3 lacked stop codons and stayed in frame with V and J; all others were non-productive. Following IMGT convention, CDR3 was defined as the stretch from the second conserved V-encoded cysteine up to the conserved J-encoded phenylalanine. In an earlier analysis of around 570 of the donors, sequences lacking an unambiguous match to a single V gene segment were excluded. In an earlier analysis of some 590 of the donors, a V segment was called functional when productive rearrangements were above 56.7%, and segregating when the standard deviation between donors exceeded 5%. A statistical classification framework was built to diagnose cytomegalovirus status from the catalog of TCR beta chain sequences. In a later analysis, V and J genes were assigned by comparing TCR nucleotide sequences against IMGT/GENE-DB human TR gene sequences. The TCRdist pipeline was used in a later analysis to assign CDR3 sequences and most-parsimonious VDJ recombination scenarios. In a later analysis, every TCR beta chain was defined by the combination of its CDR3 amino acid sequence and its V-gene family, and reads without a unique V-gene family were dropped. A later analysis removed 500 to 650 highly shared, low-generation-probability nucleotide sequences to deal with suspected cross-contamination and a sequencing artifact. For each public chain, a later analysis derived a clonal expansion index from normalized ranks of inferred template counts within each repertoire. A later analysis computed generation probabilities with a VDJ recombination model fitted to out-of-frame rearrangements, and checked the results against IGoR. In a later analysis, TCR-TCR, TCR-HLA and TCR-CMV co-occurrence was scored with hypergeometric tests, and a repertoire-size bias correction was applied to TCR pairs. False discovery rates were estimated in a later analysis by permuting HLA or CMV assignments 20 times. In a later analysis, co-occurring TCRs were grouped with DBSCAN, and TCRdist sequence similarity was added when clustering was performed within HLA-allele-positive subsets. For co-occurrence clustering, repertoires with fewer than 30,000 or more than 120,000 public chains were excluded, along with roughly five repertoires with anomalous nucleotide sharing. Held by TCRdb, this immuneACCESS table contains in-frame sequences only and omits some clones. Under half of the omission traces to an unresolved V gene where checked; the cause of the rest is unknown. From that table come the V and J calls and clone size; the DNA was used to work out D and trimming. This sample gives over 150,000 clones in total; about four fifths of them show up just once. Around 7.2% of the sample rests with the top ten.

The cohort consisted of fewer than 700 healthy bone marrow donors. At the time of sampling, every cohort member was nominally healthy, though immune exposures that went unrecorded were likely present. The donor tested CMV seropositive and was one of the 289 seropositive cohort members. A peripheral blood sample was collected from each donor, and TCR beta sequencing was performed on peripheral blood mononuclear cells. The Qiagen DNeasy Blood Extraction Kit was used to extract genomic DNA from the blood cell samples. What the research found in general, with its limitations: The authors suggested that the approach could potentially be generalized to other disease states and immunological phenotypes. Because counts were too low, some 16 rarely observed V segments, including chromosome 9 orphons, were excluded from the earlier analysis of 500 to 700 of the donors. In a later analysis, around 15,000 TCR beta sequences were associated with specific HLA alleles at a false discovery rate of 0.05. Roughly uniform sequencing depth across donors was assumed in presence/absence analyses, although this assumption may not hold. Across donors, most TCR sequences were observed very rarely, whereas some public TCRs were present in many individuals. A few of the identified cytomegalovirus-associated TCR beta chains were confirmed in vitro to be specific for cytomegalovirus antigens. In the study, approximately 160 TCR beta chains were listed as associated with cytomegalovirus. In this cohort, only TCR beta chains were sequenced, and detectable features were limited by the absence of alpha or paired-chain data. A later analysis found that TCR association rates varied across HLA loci, with DRB1 alleles showing the most associated TCRs and HLA-C alleles the fewest. Correlated functional status among segregating V segments might be attributable to linkage disequilibrium, but an unknown experimental factor could not be ruled out. Most CMV-associated TCR beta chains appeared to be HLA-restricted in a later analysis, and the HLA associations seemed to be driven largely by CMV exposure. When HLA alleles, especially DR and DQ, strongly co-occurred, attributing TCR associations to individual alleles was difficult. The only immune exposure information available for the cohort was CMV serostatus. A later genetic analysis reported fewer N-insertions in productive TCRs among donors in an Asian-associated ancestry cluster than the approximately 670-donor mean. A further reported finding was that TCR beta sequences accurately predicted the HLA-A and HLA-B alleles for most subjects in the first cohort. The classifier was reported to diagnose cytomegalovirus status with high specificity and sensitivity in both the original and validation cohorts. In a later analysis, HLA-associated TCR beta chains were found to be more clonally expanded and to have lower generation probabilities than equally common non-associated chains. Because HLA typing was missing for some donors at each locus, association tests included only the typed subset. In a later genetic analysis, a missense DCLRE1C variant was associated with V-gene and J-gene trimming of TCR beta chains, and the association was replicated in an independent cohort. An earlier analysis of approximately 540 of the donors showed that most TCR beta V segments appeared in productive rearrangements either about 87% or about 30% of the time, which broadly matched IMGT annotations. A cluster of highly shared sequence variants was judged likely to represent a technical artifact of the sequencing pipeline. In a later analysis, several top co-occurrence clusters were reported to appear linked to parvovirus B19, influenza, CMV and Epstein-Barr virus.

Regarding this clone: Its antigen has not been determined. No per-base quality is available; no much larger clone lies one base away.

The clonotype was recovered from a man aged 25-45 years in good health and CMV-seropositive. The specimen sequenced was PBMCs.

CDR3 protein: CASSSLQGRDEQYF. The DNA sequence reads TGTGCCAGTAGTTCGCTCCAGGGGCGCGACGAGCAGTACTTC. The rearrangement combines TRBV19 with TRBJ2-7, with a tentative D gene TRBD1 over 6 matching bases. The junction carries 16 bases between V and J, which are trimmed by 5 bases and 5 bases respectively. The CDR3 sequence holds 14 residues, the cysteine and phenylalanine included. Only the CDR3 region is kept as DNA, spanning 42 bases read in frame from base 1. The germline V gene encodes CDR1 LNHDA and CDR2 SQIVND (reference sequence). When the CDR3 is completed using the reference TRBV19 and TRBJ2-7 genes on either side, the full variable domain is DGGITQSPKYLFRKEGQNVTLSCEQNLNHDAMYWYRQDPGQGLRLIYYSQIVNDFQKGDIAEGYSVSREKKESFPLTVTSAQKNPTAFYLCASSSLQGRDEQYFGPGTRLTVT.